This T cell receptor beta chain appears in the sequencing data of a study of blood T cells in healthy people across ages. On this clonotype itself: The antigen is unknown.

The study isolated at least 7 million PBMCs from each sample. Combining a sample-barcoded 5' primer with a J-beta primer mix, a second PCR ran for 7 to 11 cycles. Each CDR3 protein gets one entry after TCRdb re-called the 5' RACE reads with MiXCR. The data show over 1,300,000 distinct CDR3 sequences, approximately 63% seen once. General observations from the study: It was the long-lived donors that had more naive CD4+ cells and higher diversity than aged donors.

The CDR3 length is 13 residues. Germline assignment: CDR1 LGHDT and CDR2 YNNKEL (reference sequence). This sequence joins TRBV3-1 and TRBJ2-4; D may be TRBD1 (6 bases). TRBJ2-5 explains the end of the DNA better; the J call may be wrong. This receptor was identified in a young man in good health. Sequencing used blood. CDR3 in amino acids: CASGHRDQETQYF. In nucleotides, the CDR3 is TGTGCCAGCGGACACAGGGACCAAGAGACCCAGTACTTC.